This TCR beta chain is drawn from a study of cytomegalovirus exposure and HLA in healthy donors. The donors were healthy bone marrow donors. The germline V and J ends were trimmed by 5 bases and 6 bases, with 15 bases remaining between them. The CDR3 has 14 amino acids. The germline V gene encodes CDR1 SEHNR and CDR2 FQNEAQ (reference sequence). The PCR employed 60 Vbeta primers together with 13 Jbeta primers. Sequenced by immunoSEQ multiplex PCR; TCRdb stores in-frame clones only, minus some. The sample shows 57,000 or so clones, around 75% of them seen only once. This chain joins TRBV7-9 and TRBJ2-3, with D possibly matching TRBD1 (6 bases). The specimen was PBMCs. The clonotype originates from a man in his forties or fifties in good health and CMV-seropositive. CDR3 DNA sequence: TGTGCCAGCAGCGCCTACAGGGCGGAGGATACGCAGTATTTT. Translated: CASSAYRAEDTQYF. Filled out from reference TRBV7-9 and TRBJ2-3, the complete variable domain reads DTGVSQNPRHKITKRGQNVTFRCDPISEHNRLYWYRQTLGQGPEFLTYFQNEAQLEKSRLLSDRFSAERPKGSFSTLEIQRTEQGDSAMYLCASSAYRAEDTQYFGPGTRLTVL.